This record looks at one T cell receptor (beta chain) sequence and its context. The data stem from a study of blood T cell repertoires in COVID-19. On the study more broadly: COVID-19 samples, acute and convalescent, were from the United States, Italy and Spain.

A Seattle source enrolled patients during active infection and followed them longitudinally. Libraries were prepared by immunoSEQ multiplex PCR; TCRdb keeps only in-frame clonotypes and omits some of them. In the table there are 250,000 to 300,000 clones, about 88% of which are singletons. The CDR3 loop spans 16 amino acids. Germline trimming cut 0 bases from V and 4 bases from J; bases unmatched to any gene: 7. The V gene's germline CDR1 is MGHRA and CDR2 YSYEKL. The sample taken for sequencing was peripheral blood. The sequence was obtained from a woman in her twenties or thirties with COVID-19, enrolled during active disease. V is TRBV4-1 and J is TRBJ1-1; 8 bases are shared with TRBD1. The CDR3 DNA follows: TGCGCCAGCAGCCAAGATCCTACAGGGGGGCCCACTGAAGCTTTCTTT. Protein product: CASSQDPTGGPTEAFF.